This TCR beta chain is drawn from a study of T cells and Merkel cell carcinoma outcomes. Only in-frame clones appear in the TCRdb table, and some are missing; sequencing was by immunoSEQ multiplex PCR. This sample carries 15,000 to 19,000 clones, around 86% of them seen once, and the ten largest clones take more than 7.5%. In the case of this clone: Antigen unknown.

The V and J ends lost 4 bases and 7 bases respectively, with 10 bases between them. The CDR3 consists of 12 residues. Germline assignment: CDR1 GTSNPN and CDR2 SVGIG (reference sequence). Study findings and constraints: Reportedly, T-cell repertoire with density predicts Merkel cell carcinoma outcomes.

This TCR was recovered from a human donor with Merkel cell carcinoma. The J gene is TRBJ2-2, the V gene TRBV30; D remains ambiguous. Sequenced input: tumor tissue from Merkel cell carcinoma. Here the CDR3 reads CAWMSSGGELFF. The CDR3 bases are TGTGCCTGGATGAGTTCGGGCGGGGAGCTGTTTTTT.